This TCR beta chain was identified in a study of cytomegalovirus exposure and HLA in healthy donors. Whole-study results and caveats: In a later analysis, CMV-associated beta chains were mostly HLA-associated, it appeared.

The V gene end was trimmed by 2 bases and the J gene end by 1 base; junction bases not matched to a gene: 3. The CDR3 consists of 15 residues. Germline values: CDR1 SGHRS, CDR2 YFSETQ. The PCR employed 60 Vbeta primers together with 13 Jbeta primers. Method: immunoSEQ multiplex PCR; TCRdb's copy keeps in-frame clones and lacks some. Found here are 210,000 or so clones, roughly 90% of them singletons; the top ten hold more than 0.8%. In the case of this clone: The target antigen is unknown.

The genes are TRBV5-1 and TRBJ2-7, with TRBD1 identical over 10 bases. Input material: PBMCs. This TCR was recovered from a woman between 18 and 30 years old in good health and CMV-seronegative. DNA for the CDR3: TGCGCCAGCAGCTTCGGACAGGGGGGATCCTACGAGCAGTACTTC. Amino acids: CASSFGQGGSYEQYF.